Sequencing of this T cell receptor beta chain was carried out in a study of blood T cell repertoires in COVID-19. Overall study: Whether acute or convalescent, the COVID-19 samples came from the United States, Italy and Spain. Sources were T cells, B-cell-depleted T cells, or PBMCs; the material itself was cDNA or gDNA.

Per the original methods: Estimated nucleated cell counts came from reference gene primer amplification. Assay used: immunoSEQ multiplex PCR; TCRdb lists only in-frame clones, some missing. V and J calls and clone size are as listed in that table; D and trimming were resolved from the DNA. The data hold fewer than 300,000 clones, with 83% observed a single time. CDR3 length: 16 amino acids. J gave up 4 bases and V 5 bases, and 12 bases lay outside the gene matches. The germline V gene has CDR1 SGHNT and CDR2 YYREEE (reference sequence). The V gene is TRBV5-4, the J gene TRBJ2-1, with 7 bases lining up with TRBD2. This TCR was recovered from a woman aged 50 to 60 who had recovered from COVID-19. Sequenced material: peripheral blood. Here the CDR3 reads CASRLAPELLYNEQFF. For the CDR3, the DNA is TGTGCCAGCAGACTAGCGCCTGAGCTTCTTTACAATGAGCAGTTCTTC.